Listed below are T cell receptor beta chains from one sample, sequenced in a study of shared clonotypes between healthy human individuals. Some clones are missing from TCRdb's copy, which holds only in-frame ones; the method was immunoSEQ multiplex PCR. The profile covers millions of clones, with 85% to 95% appearing a single time and about 0.39% taken by the ten largest. The sequencing input was naive CD4+ T cells from PBMCs. These receptor sequences come from a man aged 18 to 29 in good health. Some clones in this sample may be carry-over from other donors' samples. CDR3s include the opening cysteine and the closing phenylalanine or tryptophan. A D gene is named only where the DNA matches it firmly. Where a row states a size, it is once, few, many or the class of an expanded clone; other rows omit it.

v_call: TRBV28; d_call: -; j_call: TRBJ2-7; clone_size: -; cdr3_aa: CASIPRGFSYEQYF; cdr3_nt: TGTGCCAGCATCCCCCGGGGGTTTTCCTACGAGCAGTACTTC
v_call: TRBV5-1; d_call: TRBD2; j_call: TRBJ2-1; clone_size: -; cdr3_aa: CASILGTSATSSYNEQFF; cdr3_nt: TGCGCCAGCATCCTTGGGACTAGCGCTACTAGCTCCTACAATGAGCAGTTCTTC
v_call: TRBV5-1; d_call: -; j_call: TRBJ1-1; clone_size: -; cdr3_aa: CASRASPDTNTEAFF; cdr3_nt: TGCGCCAGCAGGGCATCTCCGGACACGAACACTGAAGCTTTCTTT
v_call: TRBV6-4; d_call: -; j_call: TRBJ2-7; clone_size: -; cdr3_aa: CASSPRDSYEQYF; cdr3_nt: TGTGCCAGCAGCCCCCGCGACTCCTACGAGCAGTACTTC
v_call: TRBV19; d_call: -; j_call: TRBJ1-2; clone_size: -; cdr3_aa: CASSYGGGRNYGYTF; cdr3_nt: TGTGCCAGTAGTTACGGCGGGGGCCGCAATTATGGCTACACCTTC
v_call: TRBV5-4; d_call: -; j_call: TRBJ2-1; clone_size: -; cdr3_aa: CASSFPGTYNEQFF; cdr3_nt: TGTGCCAGCAGCTTCCCGGGAACATACAATGAGCAGTTCTTC
v_call: TRBV5-1; d_call: -; j_call: TRBJ1-3; clone_size: -; cdr3_aa: CASSTMGGNTIYF; cdr3_nt: TGCGCCAGCAGCACTATGGGAGGAAACACCATATATTTT
v_call: TRBV27; d_call: -; j_call: TRBJ2-1; clone_size: -; cdr3_aa: CASSFRPRGELEQFF; cdr3_nt: TGTGCCAGCAGTTTTCGACCCAGGGGTGAGCTTGAGCAGTTCTTC
v_call: TRBV11-1; d_call: -; j_call: TRBJ2-3; clone_size: -; cdr3_aa: CASSPFIPPDTQYF; cdr3_nt: TGTGCCAGCAGCCCCTTTATTCCCCCCGATACGCAGTATTTT
v_call: TRBV30; d_call: -; j_call: TRBJ1-1; clone_size: few; cdr3_aa: CAWRQVNTEAFF; cdr3_nt: TGTGCCTGGAGACAGGTAAACACTGAAGCTTTCTTT